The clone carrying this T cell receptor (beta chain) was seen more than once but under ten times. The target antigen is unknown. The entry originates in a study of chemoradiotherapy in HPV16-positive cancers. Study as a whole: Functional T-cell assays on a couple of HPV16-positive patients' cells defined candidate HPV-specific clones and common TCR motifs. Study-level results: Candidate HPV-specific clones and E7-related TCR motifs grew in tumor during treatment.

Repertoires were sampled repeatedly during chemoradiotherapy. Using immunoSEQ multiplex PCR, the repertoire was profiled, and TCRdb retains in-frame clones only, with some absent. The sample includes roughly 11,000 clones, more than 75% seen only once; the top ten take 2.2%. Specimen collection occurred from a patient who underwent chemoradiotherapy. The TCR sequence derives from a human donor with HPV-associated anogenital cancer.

CDR3 sequence: CASTGQMDGYTF. The CDR3 region has the DNA TGCGCCAGCACGGGACAGATGGATGGCTACACCTTC. This sequence joins TRBV5-1 and TRBJ1-2, with 7 bases aligning to TRBD1. Germline CDR1 reads SGHRS; CDR2 reads YFSETQ. The V segment lost 6 bases and the J segment 6 bases; nucleotides outside the gene matches: 5. This CDR3 has 12 residues.